This TCR beta chain was obtained from a study of patients and donors after allogeneic stem cell transplantation. Each CDR3 protein is one row after TCRdb ran MiXCR on the RT-PCR reads. The table has 150,000 to 200,000 distinct CDR3 sequences, roughly 22% seen once; the top ten hold 26%. The clonotype comes from a human donor who was either an allogeneic HSCT recipient or a stem cell or donor lymphocyte infusion donor (not recorded which). It is not recorded whose cells these are; they may come from a transplant donor. The sample taken for sequencing was blood, either unsorted or a sorted T cell fraction (not recorded which).

The CDR3 is CASSLKGGYNSPLHF. DNA of the CDR3: TGTGCCAGCAGCTTGAAGGGGGGCTATAATTCACCCCTCCACTTT. The chain carries TRBV7-2 and TRBJ1-6; D perhaps matches TRBD1 (6 bases). This CDR3 has 15 amino acids. The V and J ends lost 3 bases and 3 bases respectively, with 9 bases between them. Germline V CDR1 and CDR2: SGHTA, FQGNSA.